One T cell receptor beta chain is described in this entry. This sample is drawn from a study of cytomegalovirus exposure and HLA in healthy donors. Study information: There were 300 to 400 genotyped donors. Of these, 81% fell in the genetic ancestry cluster associated with self-reported Caucasian donors.

60 Vbeta and 13 Jbeta primers were used in PCR. Here immunoSEQ multiplex PCR was the method, and the copy in TCRdb shows in-frame clones only, minus some. Here the sample spans some 99,000 clones, 74% being singletons. The clonotype originates from a male donor in good health and CMV-seronegative. The sample consisted of PBMCs.

CDR3 sequence reads: CASSLWQDYTGELFF. CDR3 nucleotides: TGCGCCAGCAGCTTGTGGCAGGATTACACCGGGGAGCTGTTTTTT. This rearrangement joins TRBV5-1 to TRBJ2-2; D remains unclear. This CDR3 has 15 residues. CDR1 is SGHRS and CDR2 is YFSETQ in the germline V gene. The V and J ends lost 1 base and 3 bases respectively, with 10 bases between them.